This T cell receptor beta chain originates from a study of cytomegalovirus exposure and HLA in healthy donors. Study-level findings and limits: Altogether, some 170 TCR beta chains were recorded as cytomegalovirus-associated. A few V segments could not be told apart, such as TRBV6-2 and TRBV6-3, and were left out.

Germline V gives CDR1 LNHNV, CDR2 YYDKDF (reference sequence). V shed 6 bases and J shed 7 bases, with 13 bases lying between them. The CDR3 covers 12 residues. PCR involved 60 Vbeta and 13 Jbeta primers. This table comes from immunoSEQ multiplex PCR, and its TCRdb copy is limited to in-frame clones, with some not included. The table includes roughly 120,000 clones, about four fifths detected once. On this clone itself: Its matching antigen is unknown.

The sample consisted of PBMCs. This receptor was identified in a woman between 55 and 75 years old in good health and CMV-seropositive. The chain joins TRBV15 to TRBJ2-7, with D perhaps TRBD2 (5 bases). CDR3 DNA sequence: TGTGCCACCAGTCCTCAGTCGGGGGAGCAGTACTTC. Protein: CATSPQSGEQYF.